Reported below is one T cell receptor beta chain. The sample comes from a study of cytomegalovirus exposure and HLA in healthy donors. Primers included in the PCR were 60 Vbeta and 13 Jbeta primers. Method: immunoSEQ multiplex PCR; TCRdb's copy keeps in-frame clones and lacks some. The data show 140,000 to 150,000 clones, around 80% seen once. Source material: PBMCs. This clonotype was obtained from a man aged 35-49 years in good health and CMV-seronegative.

The CDR3 sequence is CASSLATRARNTGELFF. CDR3 coding DNA: TGTGCCAGCAGCTTAGCGACTAGGGCGAGGAACACCGGGGAGCTGTTTTTT. The chain couples TRBV7-8 to TRBJ2-2, with a tentative D call TRBD2 (6 bases). The CDR3 is 17 residues long. The V gene lost 0 bases and the J gene lost 1 base, with 12 bases spanning the gap. CDR1 is SGHVS and CDR2 is FQNEAQ in the germline V gene.